This T cell receptor beta chain was retrieved from a study of graft-versus-host responses after intestinal transplantation. The length of the CDR3 is 16 residues. The V gene lost 4 bases and the J gene lost 2 bases, with 16 bases spanning the gap. The V gene's germline CDR1 is SGHKS and CDR2 YYEKEE (reference sequence). Broader study findings: After transplant, early declines in HvG clones were associated with peak levels of circulating GvH clones. GvH clonotypes were identified within recipient marrow, with a subset emerging first in ileum or blood.

Sequencing was performed with immunoSEQ multiplex PCR; in TCRdb, only in-frame clones are kept and a portion is missing. The table has 55,000 to 70,000 clones, about 90% seen once. In its sample, this clone was seen a few times. Its matching antigen is unknown. This sequence was found in a human patient who received an intestinal transplant, so some T cells may come from the graft donor. This sequence joins TRBV5-5 and TRBJ2-1; D is possibly TRBD2 (6 bases). Source: PBMCs, taken roughly 120 days after intestinal transplantation. CDR3 residues: CASSLRGSGAYNEQFF. CDR3 DNA sequence: TGTGCCAGCAGCCTCCGGGGTAGCGGCGCCTACAATGAGCAGTTCTTC. Variable domain in full (rest from reference TRBV5-5 and TRBJ2-1): DAGVTQSPTHLIKTRGQQVTLRCSPISGHKSVSWYQQVLGQGPQFIFQYYEKEERGRGNFPDRFSARQFPNYSSELNVNALLLGDSALYLCASSLRGSGAYNEQFFGPGTRLTVL.